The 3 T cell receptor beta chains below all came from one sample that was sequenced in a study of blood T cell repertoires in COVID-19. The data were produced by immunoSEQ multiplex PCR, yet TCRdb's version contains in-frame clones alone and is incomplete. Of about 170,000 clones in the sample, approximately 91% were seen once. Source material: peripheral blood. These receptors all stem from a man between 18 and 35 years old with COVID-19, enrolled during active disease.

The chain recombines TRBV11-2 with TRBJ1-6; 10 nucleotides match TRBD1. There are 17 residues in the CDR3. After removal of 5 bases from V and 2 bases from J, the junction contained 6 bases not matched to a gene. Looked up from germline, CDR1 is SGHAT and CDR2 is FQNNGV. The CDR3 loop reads CASSAFGTGAYNSPLHF. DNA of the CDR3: TGTGCCAGCAGCGCGTTTGGGACAGGGGCCTATAATTCACCCCTCCACTTT.

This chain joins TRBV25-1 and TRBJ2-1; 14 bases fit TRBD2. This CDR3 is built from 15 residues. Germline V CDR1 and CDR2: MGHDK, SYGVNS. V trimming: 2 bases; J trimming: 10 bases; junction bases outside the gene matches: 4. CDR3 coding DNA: TGTGCCAGCAGTGAACGACTAGCGGGAGGGAGGGAGCAGTTCTTC. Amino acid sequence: CASSERLAGGREQFF.

The CDR3 DNA follows: TGTGCCAGCATTGGTGAAGCGGGAGGGCAAGAGCAGTACTTC. As protein: CASIGEAGGQEQYF. J is TRBJ2-7 and V is TRBV6-5, with 10 positions matching TRBD2. The germline CDR1 and CDR2 sequences are MNHEY and SVGAGI. V trimming: 7 bases; J trimming: 7 bases; junction bases outside the gene matches: 10. The CDR3 extends over 14 amino acids.